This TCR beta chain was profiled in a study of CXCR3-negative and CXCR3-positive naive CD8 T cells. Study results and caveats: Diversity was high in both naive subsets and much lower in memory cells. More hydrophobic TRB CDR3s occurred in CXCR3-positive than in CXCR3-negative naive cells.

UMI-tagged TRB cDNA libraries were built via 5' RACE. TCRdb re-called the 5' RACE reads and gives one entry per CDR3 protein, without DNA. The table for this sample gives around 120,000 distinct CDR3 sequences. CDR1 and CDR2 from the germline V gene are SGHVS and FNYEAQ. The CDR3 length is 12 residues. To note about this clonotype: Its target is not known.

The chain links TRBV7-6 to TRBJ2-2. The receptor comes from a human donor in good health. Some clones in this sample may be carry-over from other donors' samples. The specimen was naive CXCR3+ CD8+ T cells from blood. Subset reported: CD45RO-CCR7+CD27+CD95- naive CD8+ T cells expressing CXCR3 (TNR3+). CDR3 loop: CASSLDTGELFF. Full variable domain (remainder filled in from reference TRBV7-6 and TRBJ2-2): GAGVSQSPRYKVTKRGQDVALRCDPISGHVSLYWYRQALGQGPEFLTYFNYEAQQDKSGLPNDRFSAERPEGSISTLTIQRTEQRDSAMYRCASSLDTGELFFGEGSRLTVL.